The table lists the clone carrying this TCR beta chain with a few counts. Amplified TCR beta CDR3 regions came from RNA transcripts. The HTBI set primed first-round TCR CDR3 RT-PCR. Each CDR3 protein gets one entry after TCRdb re-called the multiplex PCR reads with MiXCR. The sample holds hundreds of thousands of distinct CDR3 sequences, about 16% seen once. With 5 bases clipped from V and 0 bases from J, the junction kept 9 bases outside the gene matches. CDR3 length equals 15 residues. The germline V gene has CDR1 DFQATT and CDR2 SNEGSKA (reference sequence). The record originates from a study of T cells in Graves' hyperthyroidism and ophthalmopathy.

The J gene is TRBJ2-7, the V gene TRBV20-1, with 8 bases that match TRBD2. The receptor was isolated from a woman between 25 and 40 years old with Graves' hyperthyroidism. Sequenced input: blood. CDR3: CSASRSGILSYEQYF. CDR3 DNA sequence: TGCAGTGCTTCTCGTAGCGGGATACTCTCCTACGAGCAGTACTTC.